This T cell receptor beta chain comes out of a study of Ad26.COV2.S vaccination and SARS-CoV-2 variants. Clones were sequenced by immunoSEQ multiplex PCR, and TCRdb holds only the in-frame ones, with some missing. Of about 370,000 clones in the sample, approximately 90% were seen once. Trimming left V 3 bases short and J 8 bases short, with 10 bases between. The CDR3 loop spans 13 amino acids. Germline values: CDR1 KGHSY, CDR2 FQNENV. Treatment in this sample: 19 received Ad26.COV2.S at low or high dose, single or two shots; roughly 5 received placebo; per-sample allocation not given. Sampling was done on day 63 after the first vaccine or placebo injection.

The receptor comes from a person between 18 and 65 years old who received the Ad26.COV2.S COVID-19 vaccine or a placebo. The input for sequencing was peripheral blood, taken in a trial of Ad26.COV2.S vaccine versus placebo. V is TRBV16 and J is TRBJ1-4; perhaps TRBD1 as D (5 bases). Written as DNA, the CDR3 is TGTGCCAGCAGCCAGGGGCGAAGGGAAAAACTGTTTTTT. It codes for CASSQGRREKLFF.